These 14 T cell receptor beta chains share one sample of origin, sequenced in a study of vaccination effects on CD4 cells after COVID-19. Antigens of these TCRs are unknown. Before any sequencing was done, the ViraFEST assay used viral peptide pools to expand antigen-specific CD4+ T cells. On approximately day 9 of culture, CD4+ T cells were separated out. It was between March and December 2020 that the person had a SARS-CoV-2 infection confirmed by PCR. Libraries were prepared by immunoSEQ multiplex PCR; TCRdb keeps only in-frame clonotypes and omits some of them. The data show roughly 24,000 clones, with 76% seen just once and approximately 16% held by the top ten. Sequences were derived from CD4+ T cells from PBMCs cultured with SARS-CoV-2 spike peptides, sampled before COVID-19 vaccination. The receptors here all came from a human donor who had a prior SARS-CoV-2 infection.

This clone showed up just once. The chain joins TRBV11-3 to TRBJ2-7; D possibly corresponds to TRBD2 (5 bases). The CDR3 is 14 residues long. V was pared by 5 bases and J by 0 bases, with 11 bases between. Per germline, CDR1 SGHNT and CDR2 YENEEA. The CDR3 here is CASSQTRSSYEQYF. In DNA, the CDR3 is TGTGCCAGCAGCCAAACTAGGTCCTCCTACGAGCAGTACTTC. Variable domain in full (rest from reference TRBV11-3 and TRBJ2-7): EAGVVQSPRYKIIEKKQPVAFWCNPISGHNTLYWYLQNLGQGPELLIRYENEEAVDDSQLPKDRFSAERLKGVDSTLKIQPAELGDSAVYLCASSQTRSSYEQYFGPGTRLTVT.

This clone was observed once. At one of its ends the junction is not consistent with the germline gene, which may arise from a read error. The chain is built from TRBV7-7 and TRBJ2-5; 11 bases align to TRBD2. Per the germline V gene, CDR1 is SSHAT and CDR2 is FNYEAQ (reference sequence). The CDR3 has 16 amino acids. This CDR3 is CASSLGLAGRQETQYF. Written as DNA, the CDR3 is TGTGCTAGCAGCTTAGGACTAGCGGGCCGGCAAGAGACCCAGTACTTC.

The gene calls are TRBV3-1 (or the pseudogene TRBV3-2) and TRBJ1-6; D call uncertain. This CDR3 is built from 12 residues. V dropped 4 bases and J dropped 6 bases, with 4 bases sitting between them. Germline CDR1 is LGHDT and CDR2 is YNNKEL (reference sequence). As DNA, the CDR3 is TGTGCCAGCAGCCTCGTTAATTCACCCCTCCACTTT. Protein product: CASSLVNSPLHF.

This clone was counted only a few times. This chain uses TRBV4-1 with TRBJ1-1, with D uncertain. The CDR3 is made up of 14 amino acids. Deletions cut 7 bases from V and 1 base from J, with 13 bases between. Germline loops: CDR1 MGHRA, CDR2 YSYEKL. CDR3 region: CASISLTRNTEAFF. In DNA, the CDR3 is TGCGCCAGCATTTCCCTCACAAGGAACACTGAAGCTTTCTTT.

A single count supports this clone. This chain connects TRBV7-9 to TRBJ2-5; 8 nucleotides agree with TRBD1. V was clipped by 10 bases and J by 5 bases; unmatched bases: 18. The CDR3 extends over 16 amino acids. CDR1 and CDR2 (germline): SEHNR, FQNEAQ (reference sequence). The CDR3 spells CATENTGTGSLETQYF. The CDR3 region has the DNA TGTGCCACCGAAAATACCGGGACAGGTTCTTTGGAGACCCAGTACTTC.

The chain links TRBV2 to TRBJ2-3; 8 nucleotides match TRBD2. This CDR3 region has 15 residues. V was clipped by 6 bases and J by 0 bases; unmatched bases: 5. Germline CDR1 SNHLY, CDR2 FYNNEI. In nucleotides, the CDR3 is TGTGCCAGCAGAGTAATAGCGGGAAGCACAGATACGCAGTATTTT. Translating gives CASRVIAGSTDTQYF.

The gene calls are TRBV11-2 and TRBJ2-1; weak D call: TRBD2 (5 bases). Germline V gives CDR1 SGHAT, CDR2 FQNNGV. V gave up 3 bases and J gave up 4 bases, with 10 bases separating them. The CDR3 is made up of 14 amino acids. In DNA form, the CDR3 reads TGTGCCAGCAGCTTTGGGCGGGCTTACAATGAGCAGTTCTTC. Residues: CASSFGRAYNEQFF.

The chain uses TRBV3-1 (or the pseudogene TRBV3-2) and TRBJ1-6; D not resolved. The CDR3 has 13 amino acids. The germline V gene encodes CDR1 LGHDT and CDR2 YNNKEL (reference sequence). V was cut by 0 bases and J by 7 bases, with 4 bases left in between. In DNA, the CDR3 is TGTGCCAGCAGCCAAGACAAAAATTCACCCCTCCACTTT. Amino acid sequence: CASSQDKNSPLHF.

The chain has TRBV7-3 and TRBJ2-5; D remains unclear. The CDR3 loop spans 14 amino acids. The germline gives CDR1 SGHTA, CDR2 FQGTGA. The germline V and J ends were trimmed by 1 base and 2 bases, with 8 bases remaining between them. As DNA, the CDR3 is TGTGCCAGCAGCTTAATACACGGACAAGAGACCCAGTACTTC. This translates into CASSLIHGQETQYF.

The V call is TRBV10-1, the J call TRBJ1-6; a possible D gene is TRBD1 (6 bases). Germline CDR1 WNHNN, CDR2 SYGVQD (reference sequence). The CDR3 loop spans 16 amino acids. Trimming took off 3 bases at V and 10 bases at J, with 19 bases between the two ends. The CDR3 sequence is CASSDTGPKGGSPLHF. CDR3 coding DNA: TGCGCCAGCAGTGATACAGGGCCAAAGGGAGGATCACCCCTCCACTTT.

This sequence joins TRBV6-5 and TRBJ2-1; 11 bases are a match to TRBD1. With V trimmed by 6 bases and J by 7 bases, 8 bases remained unmatched. CDR1 MNHEY and CDR2 SVGAGI come from the germline V gene. CDR3 length equals 15 residues. CDR3 DNA sequence: TGTGCCAGCAGGGACAGGGGGCGCCTTAATAATGAGCAGTTCTTC. It yields the protein CASRDRGRLNNEQFF.

J is TRBJ2-1 and V is TRBV7-2, with D possibly TRBD2 on 5 matching bases. CDR1 and CDR2 (germline): SGHTA, FQGNSA. V was trimmed by 0 bases and J by 1 base, leaving 7 bases between them. This CDR3 has 15 residues. The CDR3 reads CASSLAGVSYNEQFF. The DNA for the CDR3 is TGTGCCAGCAGCTTAGCGGGAGTATCCTACAATGAGCAGTTCTTC.

The chain has TRBV5-1 and TRBJ1-4, with TRBD1 as a possible D gene (6 bases). The V and J ends lost 4 bases and 0 bases respectively, with 10 bases between them. Germline V lookup: CDR1 SGHRS, CDR2 YFSETQ. The CDR3 runs to 15 residues. As DNA, the CDR3 is TGCGCCAGCAGCGGGGAGGGGGCAACTAATGAAAAACTGTTTTTT. Its translation: CASSGEGATNEKLFF.

The chain joins TRBV11-3 to TRBJ1-1, with D uncertain. This CDR3 comprises 14 residues. V was clipped by 5 bases and J by 2 bases, with 12 bases between them. Germline values: CDR1 SGHNT, CDR2 YENEEA. The CDR3 spells CASSRPGRNTEAFF. Written as DNA, the CDR3 is TGTGCCAGCAGCCGGCCCGGGAGAAACACTGAAGCTTTCTTT.